The rows below give T cell receptor beta chains drawn from one sample of a study of Ad26.COV2.S vaccination and SARS-CoV-2 variants. Some clones are missing from TCRdb's copy, which holds only in-frame ones; the method was immunoSEQ multiplex PCR. Of 300,000 to 500,000 clones listed, about 88% were seen once; the top ten hold 3.5%. Material: peripheral blood, obtained in a trial of Ad26.COV2.S vaccine versus placebo. Receptor source: a person aged 18 to 65 who received the Ad26.COV2.S COVID-19 vaccine or a placebo. Each CDR3 is given with its conserved first and last residue. The order of the fields is CDR3 protein, J gene, D gene, V gene. D genes are given only for firm matches.

cdr3_aa: CAISFDPPDWGGSYNEQFF
j_call: TRBJ2-1
d_call: .
v_call: TRBV10-3

cdr3_aa: CASSSVEARGEKLFF
j_call: TRBJ1-4
d_call: .
v_call: TRBV27

cdr3_aa: CASSYSSKAPGYF
j_call: TRBJ2-4
d_call: .
v_call: TRBV6-5

cdr3_aa: CASRPGEAGELFF
j_call: TRBJ2-2
d_call: .
v_call: TRBV6-4

cdr3_aa: CASVTSGPKNTEAFF
j_call: TRBJ1-1
d_call: .
v_call: TRBV19

cdr3_aa: CASSVGQTYEQYF
j_call: TRBJ2-7
d_call: .
v_call: TRBV9

cdr3_aa: CASGITEAFF
j_call: TRBJ1-1
d_call: .
v_call: TRBV27

cdr3_aa: CASSDPGTGRYGYTF
j_call: TRBJ1-2
d_call: TRBD1
v_call: TRBV6-4

cdr3_aa: CASSTGGDTEAFF
j_call: TRBJ1-1
d_call: TRBD1
v_call: TRBV5-1

cdr3_aa: CASSRDSYTGELFF
j_call: TRBJ2-2
d_call: TRBD1
v_call: TRBV6-5

cdr3_aa: CASRETGTSYEQYF
j_call: TRBJ2-7
d_call: TRBD1
v_call: TRBV6-5

cdr3_aa: CASSQDLDGGRDEQYF
j_call: TRBJ2-7
d_call: .
v_call: TRBV3-1/TRBV3-2

cdr3_aa: CASQGRGRDSPLHF
j_call: TRBJ1-6
d_call: TRBD1
v_call: TRBV19

cdr3_aa: CASSMTGSTEAFF
j_call: TRBJ1-1
d_call: TRBD1
v_call: TRBV7-9

cdr3_aa: CASSQGLTSTDTQYF
j_call: TRBJ2-3
d_call: .
v_call: TRBV14

cdr3_aa: CATSGGVSRDTQYF
j_call: TRBJ2-3
d_call: .
v_call: TRBV15

cdr3_aa: CASTMTGGTYEQYF
j_call: TRBJ2-7
d_call: TRBD1
v_call: TRBV28

cdr3_aa: CASSHTRRADTQYF
j_call: TRBJ2-3
d_call: .
v_call: TRBV5-1

cdr3_aa: CASSIGTGVGQPQHF
j_call: TRBJ1-5
d_call: TRBD1
v_call: TRBV19

cdr3_aa: CASSTGGLLGAFF
j_call: TRBJ1-1
d_call: .
v_call: TRBV19

cdr3_aa: CASSLDAGSRYEQYF
j_call: TRBJ2-7
d_call: .
v_call: TRBV7-8

cdr3_aa: CASRLAGANEQFF
j_call: TRBJ2-1
d_call: TRBD2
v_call: TRBV5-1

cdr3_aa: CASSPAPRGNSDGYTF
j_call: TRBJ1-2
d_call: .
v_call: TRBV7-6

cdr3_aa: CASSKPGQGYEQYF
j_call: TRBJ2-7
d_call: TRBD1
v_call: TRBV7-2

cdr3_aa: CASSWGLYEQYF
j_call: TRBJ2-7
d_call: .
v_call: TRBV6-2/TRBV6-3

cdr3_aa: CASSHGQAYEQYF
j_call: TRBJ2-7
d_call: TRBD1
v_call: TRBV7-6

cdr3_aa: CASSFGLAGAEQYF
j_call: TRBJ2-7
d_call: TRBD2
v_call: TRBV5-4

cdr3_aa: CASSSIAGRLEQFF
j_call: TRBJ2-1
d_call: TRBD2
v_call: TRBV7-6

cdr3_aa: CSAWEDGEAFF
j_call: TRBJ1-1
d_call: .
v_call: TRBV20-1

cdr3_aa: CASSELWLALNTEAFF
j_call: TRBJ1-1
d_call: .
v_call: TRBV6-1

cdr3_aa: CASSLRVAGGHSTDTQYF
j_call: TRBJ2-3
d_call: TRBD2
v_call: TRBV5-1

cdr3_aa: CASSWDGSGGDYEQYF
j_call: TRBJ2-7
d_call: TRBD2
v_call: TRBV7-2

cdr3_aa: CASNPTPQGTYGYTF
j_call: TRBJ1-2
d_call: TRBD1
v_call: TRBV28

cdr3_aa: CASSLAGVTSGNTIYF
j_call: TRBJ1-3
d_call: .
v_call: TRBV5-4

cdr3_aa: CASSLMGPPYGYTF
j_call: TRBJ1-2
d_call: .
v_call: TRBV6-5

cdr3_aa: CASSLLDREGEKLFF
j_call: TRBJ1-4
d_call: TRBD1
v_call: TRBV7-9

cdr3_aa: CASSLLGGGADTQYF
j_call: TRBJ2-3
d_call: .
v_call: TRBV6-6

cdr3_aa: CASAPGGTRQYSNQPQHF
j_call: TRBJ1-5
d_call: .
v_call: TRBV7-2

cdr3_aa: CATSRVGSRGRETQYF
j_call: TRBJ2-5
d_call: TRBD1
v_call: TRBV15

cdr3_aa: CASSQEVEISYEQYF
j_call: TRBJ2-7
d_call: .
v_call: TRBV4-3

cdr3_aa: CASFSTAQYGYTF
j_call: TRBJ1-2
d_call: .
v_call: TRBV30

cdr3_aa: CASSYRARGVYEQYF
j_call: TRBJ2-7
d_call: .
v_call: TRBV6-5

cdr3_aa: CASSLAGAVYEQYF
j_call: TRBJ2-7
d_call: .
v_call: TRBV5-1

cdr3_aa: CASSQEGGTILSIYF
j_call: TRBJ1-3
d_call: .
v_call: TRBV4-2

cdr3_aa: CASSPGDTISGANVLTF
j_call: TRBJ2-6
d_call: .
v_call: TRBV7-8

cdr3_aa: CASTRSRTATDTQYF
j_call: TRBJ2-3
d_call: .
v_call: TRBV2

cdr3_aa: CASRREGNYGYTF
j_call: TRBJ1-2
d_call: .
v_call: TRBV5-1

cdr3_aa: CASSQNQETQYF
j_call: TRBJ2-5
d_call: .
v_call: TRBV6-2/TRBV6-3

cdr3_aa: CASRRGGLDSGNTIYF
j_call: TRBJ1-3
d_call: .
v_call: TRBV4-1